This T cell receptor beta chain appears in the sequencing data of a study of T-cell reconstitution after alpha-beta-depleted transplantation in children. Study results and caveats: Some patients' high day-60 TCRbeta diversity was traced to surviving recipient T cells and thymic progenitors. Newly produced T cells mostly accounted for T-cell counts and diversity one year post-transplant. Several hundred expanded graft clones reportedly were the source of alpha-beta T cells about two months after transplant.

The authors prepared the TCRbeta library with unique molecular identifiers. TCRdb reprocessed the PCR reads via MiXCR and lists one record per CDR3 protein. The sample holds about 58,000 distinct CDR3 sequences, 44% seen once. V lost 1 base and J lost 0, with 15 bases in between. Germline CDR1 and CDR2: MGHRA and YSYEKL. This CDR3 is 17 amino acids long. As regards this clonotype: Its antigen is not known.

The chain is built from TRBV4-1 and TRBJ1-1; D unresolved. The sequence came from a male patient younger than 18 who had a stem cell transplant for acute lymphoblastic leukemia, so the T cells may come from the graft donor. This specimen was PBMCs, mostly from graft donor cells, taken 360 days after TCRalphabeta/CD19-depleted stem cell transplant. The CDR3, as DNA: TGCGCCAGCAGCCAAGTATCCAGTCGATACATGAACACTGAAGCTTTCTTT. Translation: CASSQVSSRYMNTEAFF.